Below, 7 T cell receptor beta chains from the same sample are listed, as sequenced in a study of glioma-infiltrating T cells (dated by TCRdb to 2015 to 2016). This sample was sequenced with an Illumina MiSeq. The iRepertoire nested amplicon-rescue multiplex PCR (arm-PCR) platform was used to amplify TCR alpha and beta CDR3 regions from RNA. TCRdb trimmed the raw reads at Q25, called clones with MiXCR and kept productive beta chains. CDR3 protein sequences are deduplicated, and each keeps its most common genes and DNA. This sample holds tens of thousands of distinct CDR3 sequences; about 25% were observed only once. 5.5% to 7.5% of the sample rests with the top ten. The material sequenced was glioma tissue, nonneoplastic brain tissue, or PBMCs (not recorded which). All receptors derive from a human donor with low-grade glioma or glioblastoma, undergoing nonglioma brain surgery, or in good health (not recorded which).

The chain employs TRBV29-1 and TRBJ2-7, with 7 bases matching TRBD2. The V and J ends lost 6 bases and 0 bases, in that order; junction bases with no gene match: 2. The CDR3 length is 12 residues. CDR1 is SQVTM, CDR2 ANQGSEA, per germline. CDR3 sequence reads: CSVGRTSYEQYF. CDR3 nucleotide sequence: TGCAGCGTCGGGAGGACCTCCTACGAGCAGTACTTC.

This clonotype appeared a few times. This chain uses TRBV3-1 with TRBJ2-4; TRBD1 or TRBD2 may be the D gene (5 bases each). CDR3 length equals 18 residues. CDR1 LGHDT and CDR2 YNNKEL come from the germline V gene (reference sequence). The ends were cut back, 0 bases at V and 0 bases at J, with 15 bases in the middle. CDR3 nucleotide sequence: TGTGCCAGCAGCCAAGAGAGGGGCAGTTCACTAGCCAAAAACATTCAGTACTTC. Amino acids: CASSQERGSSLAKNIQYF. The full variable domain, completed using reference TRBV3-1 and TRBJ2-4, is DTAVSQTPKYLVTQMGNDKSIKCEQNLGHDTMYWYKQDSKKFLKIMFSYNNKELIINETVPNRFSPKSPDKAHLNLHINSLELGDSAVYFCASSQERGSSLAKNIQYFGAGTRLSVL.

Many counts were recorded for this clonotype. V gene TRBV20-1 combines with J gene TRBJ1-1; no clear D. Between the trimmed V and J ends, which lost 1 base and 1 base, there was a span of 7 bases. Per germline, CDR1 DFQATT and CDR2 SNEGSKA (reference sequence). This CDR3 region has 13 residues. DNA for the CDR3: TGCAGTGCTAGAGGGTTAGGGAACACTGAAGCTTTCTTT. Protein product: CSARGLGNTEAFF.

The sample holds a few counts of this clonotype. As DNA, the CDR3 is TGTGCCAGCCACCGGACAAAGGCTAGCACAGATACGCAGTATTTT. Protein sequence: CASHRTKASTDTQYF. The J gene is TRBJ2-3, the V gene TRBV5-4; maybe TRBD1 (5 bases). V was cut by 7 bases and J by 0 bases, with 15 bases left in between. Germline-derived CDR1 and CDR2 are SGHNT and YYREEE (reference sequence). The CDR3 consists of 15 residues.

This clonotype was observed many times. The genes are TRBV2 and TRBJ1-2; 9 bases match TRBD1. This CDR3 region has 17 residues. The junction had 12 bases not matched to a gene; V was cut back by 3 bases and J by 4 bases. CDR1 and CDR2 (germline): SNHLY, FYNNEI. The CDR3 loop reads CASSDSGQGGGRYGYTF. The CDR3 bases are TGTGCCAGCAGTGATTCGGGACAGGGCGGAGGACGCTATGGCTACACCTTC.

In its sample, this clonotype was seen many times. The chain employs TRBV7-6 and TRBJ1-3; 9 nucleotides agree with TRBD1. Per germline, CDR1 SGHVS and CDR2 FNYEAQ. J lost 8 bases, V lost 2 bases, and 7 bases had no gene match. This CDR3 contains 15 residues. The CDR3 DNA sequence: TGTGCCAGCAGCTTAAGGACAGGGGTAGGGGACACCATATATTTT. It translates to CASSLRTGVGDTIYF. Using reference TRBV7-6 and TRBJ1-3 for the parts outside the CDR3, the full variable domain is GAGVSQSPRYKVTKRGQDVALRCDPISGHVSLYWYRQALGQGPEFLTYFNYEAQQDKSGLPNDRFSAERPEGSISTLTIQRTEQRDSAMYRCASSLRTGVGDTIYFGEGSWLTVV.

V is TRBV30 and J is TRBJ2-3; perhaps TRBD2 as D (5 bases). Trimming stripped 4 bases from V and 0 bases from J, with 8 bases between. The CDR3 consists of 13 residues. Germline V gives CDR1 GTSNPN, CDR2 SVGIG (reference sequence). This CDR3 is CAWITGSTDTQYF. The CDR3 DNA follows: TGTGCCTGGATCACGGGAAGCACAGATACGCAGTATTTT.